One and the same sample provided the 26 T cell receptor beta chains below, sequenced in a study of cytotoxic CD8 clonotypes in ibrutinib-treated CLL. This table comes from immunoSEQ multiplex PCR, and its TCRdb copy is limited to in-frame clones, with some not included. Here the sample spans about 120,000 clones, about 50% being singletons. The sample consisted of PBMCs, taken after 24 months of ibrutinib treatment. These receptors were collected from a human donor with chronic lymphocytic leukemia.

Of note for this clone: The junction departs from germline at one end; a sequencing error may be responsible. The gene calls are TRBV7-9 and TRBJ2-1, with TRBD2 matching 8 bases. The CDR3 is made up of 13 amino acids. Germline V lookup: CDR1 SEHNR, CDR2 FQNEAQ (reference sequence). CDR3 nucleotides: TGTGCCAGCAGCTTATCATCCGGGACTAGTCAACTCTTC. Translation gives CASSLSSGTSQLF.

The chain couples TRBV2 to TRBJ2-1; D not resolved. The germline gives CDR1 SNHLY, CDR2 FYNNEI. Trimming took off 10 bases at V and 2 bases at J, with 6 bases between the two ends. The CDR3 has 11 amino acids. CDR3 sequence reads: CATSPYNEQFF. In DNA, the CDR3 is TGTGCCACTTCCCCCTACAATGAGCAGTTCTTC.

This clone appeared a few times. This rearrangement joins TRBV12-1 to TRBJ2-3; the table's TRBD2 call for D was not verified on the DNA. TRBV12-1 is termed a pseudogene. The CDR3 has 17 amino acids. In DNA form, the CDR3 reads TGTGCCAGCAGCCTTTGGCTCCGGGGGGCCAGCACAGATACGCAGTATTTT. Its translation is CASSLWLRGASTDTQYF.

DNA of the CDR3: TGTGCCAGCAGCCTATTAGGACCGAACACTGAAGCTTTCTTT. Protein sequence: CASSLLGPNTEAFF. The chain joins TRBV11-2 to TRBJ1-1; no firm D call. The CDR3 consists of 14 residues. V gave up 5 bases and J gave up 1 base, with 11 bases separating them. Germline assignment: CDR1 SGHAT and CDR2 FQNNGV.

In DNA form, the CDR3 reads TGTGCCAGCAGCCTACAGACCGGGACTGGGAGCGAGCAGTACTTC. Translating it yields CASSLQTGTGSEQYF. This chain connects TRBV7-6 to TRBJ2-7; TRBD2 is a possible D gene (6 bases). With 5 bases removed from V and 6 bases from J, the gap between germline ends came to 20 bases. The CDR3 consists of 15 residues. The germline V gene encodes CDR1 SGHVS and CDR2 FNYEAQ.

The chain couples TRBV5-1 to TRBJ1-1; D is ambiguous. Germline V CDR1 and CDR2: SGHRS, YFSETQ. CDR3 length: 14 amino acids. With 0 bases removed from V and 1 base from J, the gap between germline ends came to 7 bases. In DNA form, the CDR3 reads TGCGCCAGCAGCTTGGATGAGTGGAACACTGAAGCTTTCTTT. Protein sequence: CASSLDEWNTEAFF.

The chain employs TRBV12-5 and TRBJ1-3; D is undetermined. Germline values: CDR1 LGHNT, CDR2 FRNRAP. Trimming removed 2 bases from V and 4 bases from J, with 3 bases in between. The length of the CDR3 is 12 residues. The CDR3 loop reads CASGLLGNTIYF. The CDR3 region has the DNA TGTGCTAGTGGTTTGTTGGGAAACACCATATATTTT.

V and J are TRBV25-1 and TRBJ1-6; the D gene is possibly TRBD1 (5 bases). Germline V gives CDR1 MGHDK, CDR2 SYGVNS. V gave up 2 bases and J gave up 10 bases, with 21 bases separating them. CDR3 size: 17 residues. CDR3 loop: CASSETTSGTSKSPLHF. For the CDR3, the DNA is TGTGCCAGCAGTGAAACCACCTCAGGGACCTCTAAGTCACCCCTCCACTTT. Filled out from reference TRBV25-1 and TRBJ1-6, the complete variable domain reads EADIYQTPRYLVIGTGKKITLECSQTMGHDKMYWYQQDPGMELHLIHYSYGVNSTEKGDLSSESTVSRIRTEHFPLTLESARPSHTSQYLCASSETTSGTSKSPLHFGNGTRLTVT.

This clone has only a few counts. The chain carries TRBV6-5 and TRBJ2-7; the match to TRBD1 covers 11 bases. This CDR3 contains 14 residues. V was clipped by 7 bases and J by 6 bases; unmatched bases: 8. Germline CDR1 is MNHEY and CDR2 is SVGAGI. CDR3 coding DNA: TGTGCCAGCACCGGTGGACAGGGGGCTCGCGAGCAGTACTTC. Translating it yields CASTGGQGAREQYF.

This chain uses TRBV5-1 with TRBJ2-7; weak D call: TRBD1 (6 bases). Trimming cost V 4 bases and J 4 bases, with 21 bases left between them. Germline assignment: CDR1 SGHRS and CDR2 YFSETQ. The CDR3 runs 16 residues. The CDR3 here is CASSLTQATGPYEQYF. As DNA, the CDR3 is TGCGCCAGCAGCCTGACCCAGGCGACAGGCCCTTACGAGCAGTACTTC.

The chain couples TRBV23-1 to TRBJ1-6, with 7 bases that match TRBD1. TRBV23-1 is noted as an ORF with a role that remains uncertain. J gave up 6 bases and V 6 bases, and 8 bases lay outside the gene matches. The CDR3 contains 15 residues. For the CDR3, the DNA is TGCGCCAGCAGCCCCGACAGGGACAGTAATTCACCCCTCCACTTT. Protein sequence: CASSPDRDSNSPLHF.

The chain joins TRBV4-1 to TRBJ2-7; TRBD2 is a possible D gene (6 bases). This CDR3 is 16 amino acids long. Germline lookup yields CDR1 MGHRA and CDR2 YSYEKL. V lost 1 base and J lost 6, with 19 bases in between. CDR3 region: CASSQAMGRSGSEQYF. As DNA, the CDR3 is TGCGCCAGCAGCCAAGCGATGGGGAGGAGCGGGTCCGAGCAGTACTTC.

Here the CDR3 reads CASSSDFSGYQETQYF. The CDR3 DNA reads TGCGCCAGCAGTTCCGATTTTAGCGGATACCAAGAGACCCAGTACTTC. The chain recombines TRBV5-1 with TRBJ2-5, with a weak D call TRBD2 (6 bases). In germline, CDR1 is SGHRS, CDR2 YFSETQ. V was clipped by 5 bases and J by 0 bases, with 17 bases between them. The CDR3 sequence is 16 residues long.

This clone came up once. The chain is built from TRBV25-1 and TRBJ1-1; D is unclear. The CDR3 is 12 amino acids. V lost 0 bases and J 7 bases, leaving 6 bases between the germline ends. Germline V gene data show CDR1 as MGHDK and CDR2 as SYGVNS. DNA for the CDR3: TGTGCCAGCAGTGAATACGGTCTTGAAGCTTTCTTT. Its translation is CASSEYGLEAFF.

The rearrangement joins TRBV30 to TRBJ2-1; 7 bases fit TRBD2. This CDR3 is 16 amino acids long. Looked up from germline, CDR1 is GTSNPN and CDR2 is SVGIG (reference sequence). V trimming: 4 bases; J trimming: 3 bases; junction bases outside the gene matches: 12. CDR3 coding DNA: TGTGCCTGGAATCGATCCGGGCAGCGGGGCTACAATGAGCAGTTCTTC. Its translation: CAWNRSGQRGYNEQFF. The full variable domain, rest sourced from reference TRBV30 and TRBJ2-1, is SQTIHQWPATLVQPVGSPLSLECTVEGTSNPNLYWYRQAAGRGLQLLFYSVGIGQISSEVPQNLSASRPQDRQFILSSKKLLLSDSGFYLCAWNRSGQRGYNEQFFGPGTRLTVL.

The rearrangement uses TRBV19 and TRBJ1-5, with a tentative D call TRBD1 (5 bases). The CDR3 loop spans 18 amino acids. Germline lookup yields CDR1 LNHDA and CDR2 SQIVND (reference sequence). Trimming shortened V by 0 bases and J by 0 bases, and 15 bases separated the two germline ends. This CDR3 is CASSIELGGVYSNQPQHF. CDR3 DNA sequence: TGTGCCAGTAGTATAGAGCTCGGGGGGGTTTATAGCAATCAGCCCCAGCATTTT.

The genes are TRBV5-6 and TRBJ1-1; a weak D match, TRBD1 (6 bases). Germline loops: CDR1 SGHDT, CDR2 YYEEEE. The CDR3 is made up of 15 amino acids. V gave up 3 bases and J gave up 0 bases, with 12 bases separating them. CDR3 sequence (DNA): TGTGCCAGCAGCTACCCGAGGACAGTGAACACTGAAGCTTTCTTT. Translation gives CASSYPRTVNTEAFF.

V gene TRBV7-2 combines with J gene TRBJ2-7, with TRBD1 identical over 7 bases. The V gene's germline CDR1 is SGHTA and CDR2 FQGNSA. This CDR3 is built from 15 residues. Losses at the gene ends were 5 bases for V and 4 bases for J; bases not matched to a gene: 11. CDR3 in amino acids: CASSRDRDSLYEQYF. The CDR3 region has the DNA TGTGCCAGCAGCCGAGACCGGGACAGCTTATACGAGCAGTACTTC.

This clone has only one observation. The chain couples TRBV2 to TRBJ2-1; D not certain. The V gene lost 6 bases and the J gene lost 2 bases, with 5 bases spanning the gap. The CDR3 is made up of 12 amino acids. In germline, CDR1 is SNHLY, CDR2 FYNNEI. This chain's CDR3 is CASRDPYNEQFF. CDR3 bases: TGTGCCAGCAGGGACCCCTACAATGAGCAGTTCTTC.

The chain couples TRBV2 to TRBJ2-5; TRBD2 aligns across 9 bases. Germline V gives CDR1 SNHLY, CDR2 FYNNEI. CDR3 length equals 16 residues. Trimming cost V 6 bases and J 3 bases; bases outside gene matches: 11. The CDR3 protein is CASRGVSGGAEETQYF. CDR3 sequence (DNA): TGTGCCAGCAGGGGGGTTAGCGGGGGCGCCGAAGAGACCCAGTACTTC.

The rearrangement joins TRBV10-3 to TRBJ1-1, with D maybe TRBD1 (6 bases). Trimming shortened V by 5 bases and J by 1 base, and 14 bases separated the two germline ends. Germline CDR1 and CDR2: ENHRY and SYGVKD. The CDR3 totals 15 residues. CDR3 loop: CAISLSGTRNTEAFF. In DNA form, the CDR3 reads TGTGCCATCAGTCTTTCCGGGACACGGAACACTGAAGCTTTCTTT.

The CDR3 DNA is TGCGCCAGCAGTGAGGGGGGGCCCTCCTACGAGCAGTACTTC. Translating it yields CASSEGGPSYEQYF. The rearrangement uses TRBV10-1 and TRBJ2-7; D could derive from TRBD1 or TRBD2 (6 bases each). CDR3 size: 14 residues. V was pared by 2 bases and J by 0 bases, with 8 bases between. Germline V gene sequence: CDR1 WNHNN, CDR2 SYGVQD (reference sequence).

The chain has TRBV7-2 and TRBJ2-7; D is possibly TRBD2 (6 bases). V was trimmed by 4 bases and J by 10 bases, leaving 14 bases between them. Germline CDR1 SGHTA, CDR2 FQGNSA. The CDR3 is 12 amino acids. The DNA of the CDR3 is TGTGCCAGCAGCTCCGGGACTTCCCCTCAGTACTTC. Its translation is CASSSGTSPQYF. The variable domain in full, completed from reference TRBV7-2 and TRBJ2-7, reads GAGVSQSPSNKVTEKGKDVELRCDPISGHTALYWYRQSLGQGLEFLIYFQGNSAPDKSGLPSDRFSAERTGGSVSTLTIQRTQQEDSAVYLCASSSGTSPQYFGPGTRLTVT.

This clone was seen a handful of times. This rearrangement joins TRBV28 to TRBJ1-2; 8 bases align to TRBD1. V was pared by 7 bases and J by 5 bases, with 3 bases of the junction left unmatched. The CDR3 has 12 residues. Germline V gene lookup returns CDR1 MDHEN and CDR2 SYDVKM. In DNA form, the CDR3 reads TGTGCCAGCACCAGGGGGCAATATGGCTACACCTTC. Translating gives CASTRGQYGYTF.

The chain is built from TRBV6-1 and TRBJ1-5; D may be TRBD1 (6 bases). The CDR3 sequence is 14 residues long. The V end was cut by 5 bases, the J end by 1 base, with 9 bases between. The V gene's germline CDR1 is MNHNS and CDR2 SASEGT. The CDR3 coding sequence is TGTGCCAGCAGTTCGACAGGCAGCAATCAGCCCCAGCATTTT. Its protein product is CASSSTGSNQPQHF.

The J gene is TRBJ2-1, the V gene TRBV9; TRBD2 matches at 12 bases. The CDR3 sequence is 17 residues long. CDR1 and CDR2 from the germline V gene are SGDLS and YYNGEE. V was pared by 4 bases and J by 4 bases, with 9 bases of the junction left unmatched. Here the CDR3 DNA reads TGTGCCAGCAGCACCCGGACTAGCGGGGTCCTTTACAATGAGCAGTTCTTC. It yields the protein CASSTRTSGVLYNEQFF.